The 15 T cell receptor beta chains reported below all come from one sample, sequenced in a study of T cell repertoires and Cas9 in healthy adults. Assay used: immunoSEQ multiplex PCR; TCRdb lists only in-frame clones, some missing. Of tens of thousands of clones listed, roughly 89% are singletons. Source material: CD4+ effector T cells (CD127+, CD25-, CD137-, CD154-) from PBMCs; culture status not recorded. The receptors here all came from a human donor in good health.

The chain couples TRBV19 to TRBJ1-6; 8 nucleotides agree with TRBD1. The V segment lost 4 bases and the J segment 0 bases; nucleotides outside the gene matches: 5. Germline V lookup: CDR1 LNHDA, CDR2 SQIVND (reference sequence). The CDR3 is made up of 17 amino acids. The CDR3 nucleotides read TGTGCCAGTAGTACCGGGGACAGGAGCTCCTATAATTCACCCCTCCACTTT. This encodes CASSTGDRSSYNSPLHF.

Comments on this clone: The identical CDR3 is also encoded by other nucleotide sequences in the sample. The V call is TRBV7-3, the J call TRBJ1-5; D unresolved. Germline CDR1 is SGHTA and CDR2 is FQGTGA. The CDR3 extends over 13 amino acids. Deletions cut 2 bases from V and 5 bases from J, with 7 bases between. This CDR3 is CASSLGVDQPQHF. The CDR3 DNA follows: TGTGCCAGCAGCTTAGGAGTCGATCAGCCCCAGCATTTT.

The J gene is TRBJ2-5, the V gene TRBV9, with a weak D call TRBD1 (5 bases). The CDR3 spans 13 residues. Germline assignment: CDR1 SGDLS and CDR2 YYNGEE. V was clipped by 4 bases and J by 5 bases, with 12 bases between them. The CDR3 sequence: CASSPSRAETQYF. CDR3 sequence (DNA): TGTGCCAGCAGCCCCTCCAGGGCCGAGACCCAGTACTTC.

The chain carries TRBV7-9 and TRBJ1-1; 7 nucleotides agree with TRBD1. The CDR3 loop spans 14 amino acids. V trimming: 6 bases; J trimming: 3 bases; junction bases outside the gene matches: 7. Germline lookup yields CDR1 SEHNR and CDR2 FQNEAQ (reference sequence). The CDR3 loop reads CASRRLQGDTEAFF. Written as DNA, the CDR3 is TGTGCCAGCAGAAGACTCCAGGGGGACACTGAAGCTTTCTTT.

In DNA form, the CDR3 reads TGTGCCAGCAGTTCTACCTTAAGGACAAGGCGAGGCCCTTACGAGCAGTACTTC. Amino acids: CASSSTLRTRRGPYEQYF. This chain joins TRBV27 and TRBJ2-5; possible D gene TRBD1, 5 bases. The DNA end is more similar to TRBJ2-7, so the J call may be wrong. The germline CDR1 and CDR2 sequences are MNHEY and SMNVEV (reference sequence). This CDR3 is 18 amino acids long.

The chain joins TRBV27 to TRBJ2-3; D is undetermined. V was shortened by 4 bases and J by 0 bases, with 17 bases between the two germline ends. Germline CDR1 is MNHEY and CDR2 is SMNVEV (reference sequence). This CDR3 contains 17 residues. The CDR3 spells CASSSSLKIGSTDTQYF. CDR3 nucleotides: TGTGCCAGCAGTTCGTCACTGAAAATTGGGAGCACAGATACGCAGTATTTT.

CDR3 region: CASSLDIHTEAFF. The CDR3 coding sequence is TGCGCCAGCAGCTTGGACATCCACACTGAAGCTTTCTTT. The rearrangement uses TRBV5-1 and TRBJ1-1; D is unclear. V was clipped by 0 bases and J by 3 bases, with 6 bases between them. The CDR3 length is 13 residues. Germline V gives CDR1 SGHRS, CDR2 YFSETQ.

The rearrangement links TRBV6-1 to TRBJ2-7; D remains ambiguous. Germline loops: CDR1 MNHNS, CDR2 SASEGT. Trimming removed 7 bases from V and 3 bases from J, with 10 bases in between. The CDR3 totals 12 residues. CDR3 bases: TGTGCCAGCACCACCCCGGGCTACGAGCAGTACTTC. Its protein is CASTTPGYEQYF.

CDR3 sequence: CASNPSGSLGTEAFF. Here the CDR3 DNA reads TGTGCCAGCAACCCCTCAGGGTCCCTAGGGACTGAAGCTTTCTTT. The chain employs TRBV6-1 and TRBJ1-1; weak D call: TRBD1 (5 bases). The V gene lost 7 bases and the J gene lost 5 bases, with 20 bases spanning the gap. The CDR3 runs 15 residues. In germline, CDR1 is MNHNS, CDR2 SASEGT.

As concerns this clone: A read error may account for a junction end that differs from germline. The chain links TRBV7-7 to TRBJ2-2, with 8 bases identical to TRBD1. This CDR3 is 18 amino acids long. Germline values: CDR1 SSHAT, CDR2 FNYEAQ (reference sequence). CDR3 sequence reads: CASSASIPGQVNTGELFF. The CDR3 nucleotides are TGTGCTAGCAGCGCCTCGATTCCGGGACAGGTGAACACCGGGGAGCTGTTTTTT. The variable domain in full, completed from reference TRBV7-7 and TRBJ2-2, reads GAGVSQSPRYKVTKRGQDVTLRCDPISSHATLYWYQQALGQGPEFLTYFNYEAQPDKSGLPSDRFSAERPEGSISTLTIQRTEQRDSAMYRCASSASIPGQVNTGELFFGEGSRLTVL.

The chain joins TRBV4-1 to TRBJ2-7, with TRBD2 identical over 13 bases. Germline trimming cut 2 bases from V and 0 bases from J; bases unmatched to any gene: 10. The CDR3 consists of 19 residues. CDR1 MGHRA and CDR2 YSYEKL come from the germline V gene. The CDR3 nucleotides read TGCGCCAGCAGCCAACCGCTTCCGGGACTAGCGGGGACCTCCTACGAGCAGTACTTC. It specifies CASSQPLPGLAGTSYEQYF.

This rearrangement joins TRBV2 to TRBJ2-5; tentative D call: TRBD1 (6 bases). The CDR3 runs 13 residues. The germline V gene has CDR1 SNHLY and CDR2 FYNNEI. V lost 5 bases to trimming and J lost 7 bases, with 14 bases between them. The CDR3 nucleotides are TGTGCCAGCAGTCCAGGGGCCTCCGGGACCCAGTACTTC. Residues: CASSPGASGTQYF.

The chain links TRBV28 to TRBJ1-1, with TRBD1 matching over 9 bases. There are 16 residues in the CDR3. V lost 3 bases, J lost 0 bases, and 5 bases stayed unmatched. Per germline, CDR1 MDHEN and CDR2 SYDVKM. Here the CDR3 DNA reads TGTGCCAGCAGTTTCCCAGGACAGGGGATGAACACTGAAGCTTTCTTT. This gives the protein CASSFPGQGMNTEAFF.

V is TRBV5-5 and J is TRBJ2-1; 10 nucleotides agree with TRBD1. The length of the CDR3 is 15 residues. Germline trimming cut 3 bases from V and 4 bases from J; bases unmatched to any gene: 4. Germline V gene lookup returns CDR1 SGHKS and CDR2 YYEKEE (reference sequence). CDR3 residues: CASSSGTGAYNEQFF. In DNA form, the CDR3 reads TGTGCCAGCAGCTCGGGGACAGGGGCATACAATGAGCAGTTCTTC.

In its sample, this clone was seen once. This chain connects TRBV30 to TRBJ2-5; no clear D. Per the germline V gene, CDR1 is GTSNPN and CDR2 is SVGIG (reference sequence). The germline V and J ends were trimmed by 7 bases and 6 bases, with 15 bases remaining between them. The CDR3 has 12 residues. The CDR3 protein is CAYKPPRQTQYF. The DNA of the CDR3 is TGTGCCTACAAACCACCCAGGCAGACCCAGTACTTC. Full variable domain (outside the CDR3, taken from reference TRBV30 and TRBJ2-5): SQTIHQWPATLVQPVGSPLSLECTVEGTSNPNLYWYRQAAGRGLQLLFYSVGIGQISSEVPQNLSASRPQDRQFILSSKKLLLSDSGFYLCAYKPPRQTQYFGPGTRLLVL.